The 24 T cell receptor beta chains below come from one sample, sequenced in a study of blood T cell repertoires in COVID-19. Measured with immunoSEQ multiplex PCR; TCRdb has only the in-frame clones, and not every one. The sample has about 110,000 clones; over 60% are singletons. What was sequenced was peripheral blood. The receptor set was obtained from a man aged 80 or over with COVID-19, enrolled during active disease.

This chain connects TRBV25-1 to TRBJ2-7, with D maybe TRBD2 (6 bases). Germline V gives CDR1 MGHDK, CDR2 SYGVNS. This CDR3 is built from 14 residues. V dropped 2 bases and J dropped 4 bases, with 12 bases sitting between them. The CDR3 spells CASSEVAAGYEQYF. The CDR3 DNA sequence: TGTGCCAGCAGTGAAGTAGCGGCCGGATACGAGCAGTACTTC.

The chain links TRBV28 to TRBJ1-5; 9 bases map to TRBD1. CDR3 size: 13 residues. The germline V gene has CDR1 MDHEN and CDR2 SYDVKM. The V and J ends lost 8 bases and 5 bases, in that order; junction bases with no gene match: 4. The DNA for the CDR3 is TGTGCCAGCCTCGGACAGGGGTATCAGCCCCAGCATTTT. Translated, it gives CASLGQGYQPQHF.

This clone was detected a few times. The chain uses TRBV4-3 and TRBJ1-2; D might be TRBD1 (6 bases). CDR1 LGHNA and CDR2 YSLEER come from the germline V gene. Trimming pared 0 bases from V and 8 bases from J, leaving 22 bases between. CDR3 length: 17 amino acids. CDR3 coding DNA: TGCGCCAGCAGCCAAGATTCTGCCGGGACACCGAGAGGCGGCTACACCTTC. Protein product: CASSQDSAGTPRGGYTF.

This clone has just one count. The chain has TRBV19 and TRBJ2-1, with 7 bases that match TRBD1. CDR3 length equals 16 residues. Germline V gives CDR1 LNHDA, CDR2 SQIVND (reference sequence). V lost 8 bases to trimming and J lost 5 bases; unmatched junction nucleotides: 15. CDR3 DNA: TGTGCCAGTTCTTCCGGGACAGTTTCGTTCGACAATGAGCAGTTCTTC. Its translation is CASSSGTVSFDNEQFF.

V and J are TRBV7-2 and TRBJ2-3; 10 bases line up with TRBD2. This CDR3 is 16 amino acids long. The germline V gene encodes CDR1 SGHTA and CDR2 FQGNSA. The J segment lost 4 bases and the V segment lost 5 bases, leaving 9 bases of the junction unmatched. In DNA form, the CDR3 reads TGTGCCAGCAGCCTCAGGCCAGCGGGAGGGGCAGATACGCAGTATTTT. This encodes CASSLRPAGGADTQYF.

The chain joins TRBV7-6 to TRBJ2-7, with 11 bases that match TRBD2. The CDR3 is 15 residues long. J was trimmed by 3 bases and V by 4 bases; bases with no gene match: 5. Germline CDR1 reads SGHVS; CDR2 reads FNYEAQ. DNA for the CDR3: TGTGCCAGCAGCTCACTAGCGGGGGCCCGCTACGAGCAGTACTTC. Amino acid sequence: CASSSLAGARYEQYF.

The chain has TRBV19 and TRBJ2-7, with TRBD2 matching over 12 bases. CDR3 length: 17 residues. With V trimmed by 2 bases and J by 5 bases, 10 bases remained unmatched. From germline, CDR1 is LNHDA and CDR2 SQIVND (reference sequence). CDR3 nucleotide sequence: TGTGCCAGTAGTATAATCCTGACTAGCGGGAGAAAGGACGAGCAGTACTTC. Its translation is CASSIILTSGRKDEQYF.

V gene TRBV29-1 combines with J gene TRBJ2-7; TRBD1 agrees at 7 bases. This CDR3 spans 13 amino acids. CDR1 SQVTM and CDR2 ANQGSEA come from the germline V gene. The V and J ends lost 5 bases and 4 bases, in that order; junction bases with no gene match: 8. The chain's CDR3 is CSVSEGAWYEQYF. The CDR3 bases are TGCAGCGTTAGTGAGGGGGCTTGGTACGAGCAGTACTTC.

The chain recombines TRBV20-1 with TRBJ2-3, with a possible D match to TRBD2 (5 bases). V was shortened by 6 bases and J by 5 bases, with 9 bases between the two germline ends. CDR3 length: 11 residues. Germline V gene sequence: CDR1 DFQATT, CDR2 SNEGSKA (reference sequence). The CDR3 DNA follows: TGCAGTGCCCGTCGGGGAGATACGCAGTATTTT. This sequence encodes CSARRGDTQYF.

The chain uses TRBV3-1 (or the pseudogene TRBV3-2) and TRBJ2-1, with D maybe TRBD2 (6 bases). The CDR3 loop spans 19 amino acids. V was trimmed by 0 bases and J by 8 bases, leaving 26 bases between them. Germline V gene lookup returns CDR1 LGHDT and CDR2 YNNKEL (reference sequence). As DNA, the CDR3 is TGTGCCAGCAGCCAAGACGAGAATCTGGCCGGGACTCCTTGGGATGAGCAGTTCTTC. Translating gives CASSQDENLAGTPWDEQFF.

The rearrangement uses TRBV5-1 and TRBJ1-1; possible D gene TRBD1, 6 bases. V lost 5 bases, J lost 6 bases, and 14 bases lay in between. CDR1 is SGHRS and CDR2 is YFSETQ in the germline V gene. CDR3 length: 13 amino acids. CDR3 amino acids: CASSLTGSPEAFF. In DNA, the CDR3 is TGCGCCAGCAGTCTCACAGGGAGCCCTGAAGCTTTCTTT.

This clone was counted a single time. CDR3 bases: TGTGCCAGCAGTCCTGGACTAGCTACGAGCTCCTACGAGCAGTACTTC. It encodes CASSPGLATSSYEQYF. The J gene is TRBJ2-7, the V gene TRBV27; TRBD2 matches 8 bases. This CDR3 has 16 residues. V lost 5 bases and J lost 0; bases outside the gene matches: 9. Per germline, CDR1 MNHEY and CDR2 SMNVEV (reference sequence).

The chain couples TRBV14 to TRBJ2-3; D remains unclear. The CDR3 sequence is 14 residues long. V was cut by 1 base and J by 6 bases, with 11 bases left in between. The germline gives CDR1 SGHDN, CDR2 FVKESK. The CDR3 coding sequence is TGTGCCAGCAGCCAAGTAATCAGCGTGGATACGCAGTATTTT. Encoded protein: CASSQVISVDTQYF.

The chain couples TRBV2 to TRBJ2-1, with a weak D call TRBD2 (6 bases). Germline lookup yields CDR1 SNHLY and CDR2 FYNNEI. The CDR3 is made up of 13 amino acids. With 6 bases removed from V and 9 bases from J, the gap between germline ends came to 15 bases. CDR3 residues: CASSPGSWSEQFF. The CDR3 region has the DNA TGTGCCAGCAGCCCCGGGAGTTGGAGTGAGCAGTTCTTC.

CDR3 in amino acids: CASRVGLAGVEQYF. CDR3 coding DNA: TGTGCCAGCAGGGTTGGGCTAGCGGGAGTCGAGCAGTACTTC. The chain combines TRBV28 with TRBJ2-7; 10 bases align to TRBD2. CDR1 and CDR2 (germline): MDHEN, SYDVKM. With 6 bases clipped from V and 6 bases from J, the junction kept 8 bases outside the gene matches. The CDR3 loop spans 14 amino acids.

Regarding this clone: This sample includes further DNA sequences coding for the same CDR3. This rearrangement joins TRBV11-3 to TRBJ2-7; D uncertain. The V end lost 5 bases, the J end lost 5 bases, and 13 bases lay between the germline ends. The CDR3 loop spans 13 amino acids. The germline V gene encodes CDR1 SGHNT and CDR2 YENEEA. CDR3 DNA sequence: TGTGCCAGCAGCCCTTCAGGTTCCCACGAGCAGTACTTC. Amino acid sequence: CASSPSGSHEQYF.

The chain employs TRBV20-1 and TRBJ2-1; 9 nucleotides agree with TRBD2. Losses at the gene ends were 8 bases for V and 8 bases for J; bases not matched to a gene: 4. Per the germline V gene, CDR1 is DFQATT and CDR2 is SNEGSKA (reference sequence). The CDR3 is 11 residues long. The CDR3 spells CSPAGGHEQFF. CDR3 sequence (DNA): TGCAGTCCAGCGGGAGGTCATGAGCAGTTCTTC.

The rearrangement links TRBV12-3 or TRBV12-4 to TRBJ1-1, with D unresolved. V shed 6 bases and J shed 3 bases, with 11 bases lying between them. The CDR3 spans 13 residues. The CDR3 DNA is TGTGCCAGCAGCCGCGCGGAGGACACTGAAGCTTTCTTT. Amino acid sequence: CASSRAEDTEAFF.

There are a few counts of this clone. The V and J genes are TRBV7-2 and TRBJ2-1; tentatively, D is TRBD2 (6 bases). CDR1 and CDR2 from the germline V gene are SGHTA and FQGNSA. Between the trimmed V and J ends, which lost 5 bases and 12 bases, there was a span of 17 bases. The CDR3 consists of 13 residues. The CDR3 nucleotides are TGTGCCAGCAGCGTAAAGGCGGGGTGGGGGCAGTTCTTC. Translated, it gives CASSVKAGWGQFF.

The CDR3 nucleotides read TGTGCCAGCAGCAAAAAGGAGTGGCGGGAGGTCACAGATACGCAGTATTTT. Encoded protein: CASSKKEWREVTDTQYF. The chain has TRBV21-1 and TRBJ2-3; TRBD2 is taken as the D call from the table, unchecked against the DNA. TRBV21-1 is a known pseudogene. CDR3 length: 17 amino acids.

The V gene is TRBV28, the J gene TRBJ1-2, with 8 bases that match TRBD1. Germline trimming cut 1 base from V and 5 bases from J; bases unmatched to any gene: 9. The CDR3 loop spans 16 amino acids. Germline values: CDR1 MDHEN, CDR2 SYDVKM. The CDR3 DNA follows: TGTGCCAGCAGTTTATTGGCCCAGGGGGCGACGTATGGCTACACCTTC. This encodes CASSLLAQGATYGYTF.

The J gene is TRBJ2-7, the V gene TRBV20-1; 7 nucleotides agree with TRBD2. CDR1 is DFQATT, CDR2 SNEGSKA, per germline (reference sequence). The CDR3 covers 15 residues. Germline trimming cut 6 bases from V and 1 base from J; bases unmatched to any gene: 12. CDR3 region: CSASLEGLPSYEQYF. DNA for the CDR3: TGCAGTGCCAGTCTAGAGGGACTACCGTCCTACGAGCAGTACTTC.

The rearrangement joins TRBV16 to TRBJ1-2, with 8 nucleotides matching TRBD1. This CDR3 spans 13 amino acids. The J segment lost 4 bases and the V segment lost 4 bases, leaving 2 bases of the junction unmatched. CDR1 and CDR2 (germline): KGHSY, FQNENV. CDR3: CASSRDRGYGYTF. CDR3 nucleotide sequence: TGTGCCAGCAGCCGAGACAGGGGCTATGGCTACACCTTC.

The V and J genes are TRBV29-1 and TRBJ2-3; D unclear. Trimming cost V 4 bases and J 8 bases, with 7 bases left between them. This CDR3 comprises 10 residues. Germline V CDR1 and CDR2: SQVTM, ANQGSEA. This CDR3 is CSVVSTTQYF. The CDR3 coding sequence is TGCAGCGTTGTTAGTACTACGCAGTATTTT.